This T cell receptor (beta chain) was observed in a study of T-cell memory formation after mild COVID-19. Notes on the study in general: Mainly CM and EM harbored the contracting CD4+ clones; mainly EMRA harbored the CD8+ ones.

The germline gives CDR1 LGHNA, CDR2 YNFKEQ. V was pared by 1 base and J by 7 bases, with 19 bases between. This CDR3 region has 17 residues. With regard to this clonotype: No antigen is known for it.

Employing constant-segment primers, 5'RACE generated TCR alpha and TCR beta cDNA libraries bearing sample barcodes and UMIs. MiXCR was run by TCRdb on the 5' RACE reads, yielding one entry per CDR3 protein. The sample lists 110,000 to 150,000 distinct CDR3 sequences; 14% to 15% were seen once. V and J are TRBV4-2 and TRBJ1-4; possibly TRBD1 for D (5 bases). This clonotype was sampled from an adult woman who had mild COVID-19 (a few samples of this study predate the infection). Cell type and time point are not known. Sequenced: PBMCs or a T cell subset sorted from them (not recorded which). The CDR3 DNA reads as TGTGCCAGCAGCCAAGTTGAAACGACAGCCGGGGGTGAAAAACTGTTTTTT. Translation: CASSQVETTAGGEKLFF.